The 16 T cell receptor beta chains below come from one sample, sequenced in a study of T cells after somatic rescue of genetic block. Generated by immunoSEQ multiplex PCR, the TCRdb table keeps only in-frame clones and is missing some. The table has 110,000 or so clones, just over 90% seen once. The sequencing input was peripheral blood mononuclear cells (PBMCs). Receptors were obtained from a woman aged 18 to 35.

V and J are TRBV5-1 and TRBJ2-5, with unresolved D. Germline loops: CDR1 SGHRS, CDR2 YFSETQ. Trimming stripped 4 bases from V and 2 bases from J, with 6 bases between. The CDR3 length is 12 residues. The CDR3 DNA is TGCGCCAGCAGCCTTCTACAAGAGACCCAGTACTTC. It translates to CASSLLQETQYF.

The V call is TRBV11-3, the J call TRBJ2-3, with 8 nucleotides matching TRBD1. V was pared by 1 base and J by 3 bases, with 6 bases of the junction left unmatched. Germline assignment: CDR1 SGHNT and CDR2 YENEEA. The CDR3 has 16 amino acids. This CDR3 is CASSLGRGRGTDTQYF. The CDR3 DNA is TGTGCCAGCAGCTTAGGCAGGGGGCGAGGGACAGATACGCAGTATTTT.

The chain employs TRBV18 and TRBJ1-1; D is uncertain. Trimming took 0 bases from V and 5 from J, leaving 10 bases between them. This CDR3 comprises 14 residues. Germline V gene lookup returns CDR1 KGHSH and CDR2 LQKENI. In DNA, the CDR3 is TGTGCCAGCTCACCACCGGAAGAGAATACTGAAGCTTTCTTT. Translating it yields CASSPPEENTEAFF.

This clone was seen a single time. This rearrangement joins TRBV4-1 to TRBJ2-6; D not certain. Trimming took off 3 bases at V and 0 bases at J, with 12 bases between the two ends. From germline, CDR1 is MGHRA and CDR2 YSYEKL. This CDR3 contains 17 residues. The CDR3 here is CASSHATGSSGANVLTF. CDR3 DNA: TGCGCCAGCAGCCACGCGACTGGTAGCTCTGGGGCCAACGTCCTGACTTTC.

CDR3 sequence reads: CASSLFQDRSSYEQYF. The CDR3 DNA reads TGTGCCAGCAGCTTGTTTCAGGATAGGAGCTCCTACGAGCAGTACTTC. V usage is TRBV5-4 and J usage is TRBJ2-7; D is uncertain. The germline V gene encodes CDR1 SGHNT and CDR2 YYREEE (reference sequence). The V and J ends lost 1 base and 0 bases respectively, with 14 bases between them. CDR3 size: 16 residues.

This rearrangement joins TRBV5-1 to TRBJ1-4, with no clear D. V was clipped by 7 bases and J by 8 bases, with 12 bases between them. This CDR3 is 12 amino acids long. CDR1 SGHRS and CDR2 YFSETQ come from the germline V gene. This CDR3 reads CASRSTKEKLFF. The CDR3 DNA sequence: TGCGCCAGCCGATCCACGAAAGAAAAACTGTTTTTT.

This clone has just one count. The CDR3: CASSLDAGVNTEAFF. In DNA form, the CDR3 reads TGTGCCAGCAGCTTAGACGCAGGGGTAAACACTGAAGCTTTCTTT. The chain joins TRBV7-2 to TRBJ1-1; D might be TRBD1 (6 bases). CDR1 SGHTA and CDR2 FQGNSA come from the germline V gene. This CDR3 is built from 15 residues. The V and J ends lost 1 base and 2 bases respectively, with 11 bases between them.

The rearrangement uses TRBV9 and TRBJ1-2; 8 bases map to TRBD1. This CDR3 has 15 residues. The trim removed 4 bases at V and 5 bases at J, leaving 10 bases unmatched. The V gene's germline CDR1 is SGDLS and CDR2 YYNGEE. The CDR3 protein is CASSTFAGGGYGYTF. The CDR3 DNA reads TGTGCCAGCAGCACCTTTGCAGGGGGCGGGTATGGCTACACCTTC.

The V gene is TRBV4-2, the J gene TRBJ2-7, with D uncertain. The germline V and J ends were trimmed by 3 bases and 1 base, with 16 bases remaining between them. Germline V gene lookup returns CDR1 LGHNA and CDR2 YNFKEQ. There are 16 residues in the CDR3. The DNA of the CDR3 is TGTGCCAGCAGCCACCCCGCCGGGCGGCCATCCTACGAGCAGTACTTC. Protein product: CASSHPAGRPSYEQYF.

The chain joins TRBV6-6 to TRBJ1-5; D is undetermined. CDR3 length equals 14 residues. Trimming cost V 2 bases and J 5 bases, with 10 bases left between them. Looked up from germline, CDR1 is MNHNY and CDR2 is SVGAGI (reference sequence). This chain's CDR3 is CASSYREADQPQHF. Here the CDR3 DNA reads TGTGCCAGCAGTTACCGGGAGGCGGATCAGCCCCAGCATTTT.

The chain couples TRBV7-8 to TRBJ2-5, with D hard to call. Germline V CDR1 and CDR2: SGHVS, FQNEAQ. The CDR3 consists of 16 residues. V shed 1 base and J shed 1 base, with 13 bases lying between them. The CDR3 is CASSLVRTSTQETQYF. CDR3 nucleotides: TGTGCCAGCAGCTTAGTGCGGACCTCCACCCAAGAGACCCAGTACTTC.

The rearrangement uses TRBV2 and TRBJ1-2; D not resolved. CDR3 length equals 14 residues. V was shortened by 8 bases and J by 4 bases, with 17 bases between the two germline ends. CDR1 is SNHLY, CDR2 FYNNEI, per germline. The CDR3 is CASVLTDAGYGYTF. The CDR3 bases are TGTGCCAGCGTATTAACAGACGCCGGCTATGGCTACACCTTC.

The DNA for the CDR3 is TGTGCCAGCAGCAGGAGCGGGGGGGCAAAGACCCAGTACTTC. Its protein product is CASSRSGGAKTQYF. This chain uses TRBV6-6 with TRBJ2-5; 10 nucleotides agree with TRBD2. This CDR3 contains 14 residues. Germline CDR1 and CDR2: MNHNY and SVGAGI (reference sequence). The V segment lost 6 bases and the J segment 6 bases; nucleotides outside the gene matches: 7.

V and J are TRBV11-3 and TRBJ1-4, with D tentatively TRBD1 (6 bases). Trimming left V 4 bases short and J 12 bases short, with 12 bases between. CDR3 length equals 12 residues. Germline V lookup: CDR1 SGHNT, CDR2 YENEEA. CDR3 loop: CASSSEGEELFF. The DNA of the CDR3 is TGTGCCAGCAGCTCGGAGGGGGAGGAACTGTTTTTT.

J is TRBJ1-4 and V is TRBV19; TRBD1 might be the D (5 bases). There are 15 residues in the CDR3. V lost 5 bases, J lost 5 bases, and 15 bases lay in between. CDR1 is LNHDA and CDR2 is SQIVND in the germline V gene (reference sequence). The CDR3 loop is CASSSGTEANEKLFF. The CDR3 DNA reads as TGTGCCAGTAGTTCCGGGACCGAGGCGAATGAAAAACTGTTTTTT.

The gene calls are TRBV15 and TRBJ2-7; either TRBD1 or TRBD2 may fit D (6 bases each). The length of the CDR3 is 13 residues. V lost 11 bases to trimming and J lost 3 bases, with 17 bases between them. In germline, CDR1 is LNHNV, CDR2 YYDKDF (reference sequence). The CDR3 region has the DNA TGTGCCGCTTCCGGGGGCTCGAACTACGAGCAGTACTTC. Protein sequence: CAASGGSNYEQYF.